These T cell receptor beta chains were read from a single sample in a study of shared clonotypes between healthy human individuals. This table comes from immunoSEQ multiplex PCR, and its TCRdb copy is limited to in-frame clones, with some not included. Of approximately 2,300,000 clones listed, about nine tenths were seen once; the top ten hold 0.37%. Sequencing input: naive CD4+ T cells from PBMCs. The receptors were gathered from a man between 18 and 29 years old in good health. Some clones in this sample may be carry-over from other donors' samples. Both conserved end residues are part of each CDR3. Fields, in order: clone size, J gene, D gene, V gene, CDR3 DNA, CDR3 protein. A D gene is named only where the DNA matches it firmly. Part of the rows lack a size; the others show once, few, many or a class for expanded clones.

. TRBJ2-1 . TRBV7-3 TGTGCCAGCAGCTTAAATTCGGCTACCAATGAGCAGTTCTTC CASSLNSATNEQFF
. TRBJ2-5 . TRBV2 TGTGCCAGGGGAGGGTTGGACAGGTCGGAGACCCAGTACTTC CARGGLDRSETQYF
. TRBJ1-1 . TRBV19 TGTGCCAGTAGGTTCGTGAACACTGAAGCTTTCTTT CASRFVNTEAFF
. TRBJ2-1 TRBD2 TRBV6-4 TGTGCCAGCAGTGTAACTAGCGGGAGGGGCTATGAGCAGTTCTTC CASSVTSGRGYEQFF
few TRBJ1-1 TRBD1 TRBV7-2 TGTGCCAGCAGCAGGACAGGGGATGAAGCTTTCTTT CASSRTGDEAFF
. TRBJ2-7 . TRBV6-1 TGTGCCAGCAGTGGGGCAGTCTCCCCCCCGGAGCAGTACTTC CASSGAVSPPEQYF
. TRBJ2-2 . TRBV27 TGTGCCAGCAGGCAAAGCCCTCACAGGGACCCCCCCGGGGAGCTGTTTTTT CASRQSPHRDPPGELFF
. TRBJ2-2 . TRBV7-3 TGTGCCAGCAGCTTAACGTTAACCGGGGAGCTGTTTTTT CASSLTLTGELFF
. TRBJ2-7 TRBD1 TRBV7-3 TGTGCCAGCAGCCCCCCGGGACAGGGCTCCTACGAGCAGTACTTC CASSPPGQGSYEQYF
once TRBJ2-3 TRBD2 TRBV29-1 TGCAGCGTTGATAGGGCGGGGGGGAGGCAGGACGGTACGCAGTATTTT CSVDRAGGRQDGTQYF
. TRBJ1-3 TRBD1 TRBV2 TGTGCCAACCGGGACAGGGAAGCCGTCTTATATTTT CANRDREAVLYF
few TRBJ1-2 TRBD1 TRBV29-1 TGCAGCGTATCTAGGGACAGGGAGTTTTACACCTTC CSVSRDREFYTF
. TRBJ1-1 . TRBV20-1 TGCAGTGCTAGTCCCAACACTGAAGCTTTCTTT CSASPNTEAFF
. TRBJ2-7 . TRBV30 TGTGCCTGGAGTGGGATTTCGCCCCACACCTCCTACGAGCAGTACTTC CAWSGISPHTSYEQYF
. TRBJ2-1 TRBD2 TRBV27 TGTGCCAGCAGCGGACTAGCGGCTGACAATGAGCAGTTCTTC CASSGLAADNEQFF
. TRBJ2-5 . TRBV14 TGTGCCAGCAGCCAAGGGCCCGGGACTTTGAGCCAGTACTTC CASSQGPGTLSQYF
. TRBJ2-7 . TRBV5-1 TGCGCCAGCAGCTTTACAGGGCCGGGGTACGAGCAGTACTTC CASSFTGPGYEQYF
. TRBJ2-6 TRBD1 TRBV28 TGTGCCAGCAGTAGGACAGGGACGAAAGGGGCCAACGTCCTGACTTTC CASSRTGTKGANVLTF
. TRBJ2-7 TRBD2 TRBV5-4 TGTGCCAGCAGCCCCCGGGGGACTAGCGGGAGGGCCTCCGAGCAGTACTTC CASSPRGTSGRASEQYF
. TRBJ2-3 . TRBV4-2 TGTGCCAGCAGCCAGCGCGGGACGCCCAGCACAGATACGCAGTATTTT CASSQRGTPSTDTQYF
once TRBJ2-2 . TRBV9 TGTGCCAGCAGCGCCTTGACAGACGCCGGGGAGCTGTTTTTT CASSALTDAGELFF
once TRBJ2-1 . TRBV2 TGTGCCAGCAGATCCCAAGAGACTCTCTTTTTGGGGAATGAGCAGTTCTTC CASRSQETLFLGNEQFF
. TRBJ2-7 . TRBV7-9 TGTGCCAGCAGCTTAGCAGGGACCTACGAGCAGTACTTC CASSLAGTYEQYF
. TRBJ2-1 . TRBV11-2 TGTGCCAGCAGCTTAGATACCGGGGGCAGGACCTACAATGAGCAGTTCTTC CASSLDTGGRTYNEQFF
. TRBJ2-5 . TRBV21-1 TGTGCCAGCAGCAGTAAAGGAGGGGGAAAAGAGACCCAGTACTTC CASSSKGGGKETQYF
. TRBJ2-3 . TRBV11-2 TGTGCCAGCAGCTTAATCGTCACAGATACGCAGTATTTT CASSLIVTDTQYF
. TRBJ1-2 . TRBV25-1 TGTGCCAGCAGTGAATATGAGGGATCGGGCTATGGCTACACCTTC CASSEYEGSGYGYTF
. TRBJ2-7 . TRBV21-1 TGTGCCAGCAGCACCCGGGTCACCCATCGGGACGAGCAGTACTTC CASSTRVTHRDEQYF
. TRBJ2-3 . TRBV11-2 TGTGCCAGCAGGAGACCGGGTGGCAAAACAACCACAGATACGCAGTATTTT CASRRPGGKTTTDTQYF
. TRBJ2-2 TRBD2 TRBV4-3 TGCGCCAGCAGCCACGCAGCGGGAGGGCCAGGTATCACCGGGGAGCTGTTTTTT CASSHAAGGPGITGELFF
. TRBJ2-5 . TRBV6-7 TGTGCCAGCAGTCCCCGGGACCCCCGTTGGGAGACCCAGTACTTC CASSPRDPRWETQYF
few TRBJ2-1 . TRBV19 TGTGCCAGTAGTATTGTCGCTATCTCCAATGAGCAGTTCTTC CASSIVAISNEQFF
. TRBJ2-7 . TRBV28 TGTGCCAGCACCTCAGGGTCGGCCTCCTCCTACGAGCAGTACTTC CASTSGSASSYEQYF
. TRBJ1-4 . TRBV2 TGTGCCAGTCTCCGAAGCGAAAAACTGTTTTTT CASLRSEKLFF